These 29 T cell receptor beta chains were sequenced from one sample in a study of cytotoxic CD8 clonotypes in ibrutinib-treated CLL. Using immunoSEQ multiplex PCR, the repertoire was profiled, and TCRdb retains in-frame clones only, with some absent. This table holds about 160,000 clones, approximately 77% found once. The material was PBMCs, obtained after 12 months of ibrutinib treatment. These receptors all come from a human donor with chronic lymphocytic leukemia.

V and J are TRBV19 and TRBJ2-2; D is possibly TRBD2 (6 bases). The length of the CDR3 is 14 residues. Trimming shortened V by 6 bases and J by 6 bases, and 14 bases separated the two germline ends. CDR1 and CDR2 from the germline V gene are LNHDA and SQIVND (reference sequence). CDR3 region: CASSLVSGAGELFF. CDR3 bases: TGTGCCAGTAGCCTGGTTAGCGGCGCCGGGGAGCTGTTTTTT.

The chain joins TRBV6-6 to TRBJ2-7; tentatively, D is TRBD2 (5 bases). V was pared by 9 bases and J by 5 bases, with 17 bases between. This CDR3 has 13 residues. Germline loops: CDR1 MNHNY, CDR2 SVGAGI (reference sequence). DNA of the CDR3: TGTGCCAGTTCACGGGGTCCTTCCGACGAGCAGTACTTC. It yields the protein CASSRGPSDEQYF.

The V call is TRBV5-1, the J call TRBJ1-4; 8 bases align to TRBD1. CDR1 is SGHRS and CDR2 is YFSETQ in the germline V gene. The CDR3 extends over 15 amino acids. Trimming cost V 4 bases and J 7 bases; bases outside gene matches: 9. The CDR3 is CASSARQGPSEKLFF. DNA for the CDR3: TGCGCCAGCAGCGCGCGACAGGGGCCTAGTGAAAAACTGTTTTTT. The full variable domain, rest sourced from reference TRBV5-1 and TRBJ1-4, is KAGVTQTPRYLIKTRGQQVTLSCSPISGHRSVSWYQQTPGQGLQFLFEYFSETQRNKGNFPGRFSGRQFSNSRSEMNVSTLELGDSALYLCASSARQGPSEKLFFGSGTQLSVL.

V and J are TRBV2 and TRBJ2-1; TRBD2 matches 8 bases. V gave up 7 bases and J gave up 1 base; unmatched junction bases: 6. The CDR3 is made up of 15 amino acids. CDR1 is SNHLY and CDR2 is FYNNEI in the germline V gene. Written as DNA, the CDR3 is TGTGCCAGCACCTCAGCGGGAGTATCCTACAATGAGCAGTTCTTC. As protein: CASTSAGVSYNEQFF.

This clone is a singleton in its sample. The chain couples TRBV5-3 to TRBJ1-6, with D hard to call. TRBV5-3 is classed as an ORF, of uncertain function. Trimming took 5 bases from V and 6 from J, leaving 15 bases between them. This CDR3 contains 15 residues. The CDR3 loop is CARRLDLKINSPLHF. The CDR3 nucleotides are TGTGCCAGAAGGCTCGACCTTAAAATTAATTCACCCCTCCACTTT.

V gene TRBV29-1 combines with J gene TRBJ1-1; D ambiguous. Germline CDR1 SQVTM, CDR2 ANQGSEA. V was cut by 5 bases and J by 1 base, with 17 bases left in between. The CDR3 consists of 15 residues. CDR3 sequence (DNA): TGCAGCGTTTCTCCAACACGATCCACGAACACTGAAGCTTTCTTT. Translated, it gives CSVSPTRSTNTEAFF.

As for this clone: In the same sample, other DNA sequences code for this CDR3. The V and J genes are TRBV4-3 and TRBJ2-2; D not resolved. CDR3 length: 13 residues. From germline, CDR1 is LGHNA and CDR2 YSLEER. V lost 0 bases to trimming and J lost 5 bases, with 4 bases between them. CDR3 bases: TGCGCCAGCAGCCAAGACAGAACCGGGGAGCTGTTTTTT. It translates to CASSQDRTGELFF.

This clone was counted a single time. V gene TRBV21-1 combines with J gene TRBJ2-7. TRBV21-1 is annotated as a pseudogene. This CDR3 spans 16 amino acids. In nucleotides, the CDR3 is TGTGCCAGCAGCAAAATATGGAGGCAGGGTCACGACGAGCAGTACTTC. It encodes CASSKIWRQGHDEQYF.

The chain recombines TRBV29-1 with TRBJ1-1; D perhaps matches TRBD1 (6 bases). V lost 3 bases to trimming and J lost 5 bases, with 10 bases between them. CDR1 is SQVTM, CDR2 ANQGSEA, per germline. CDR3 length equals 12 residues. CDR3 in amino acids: CSVEQGWTEAFF. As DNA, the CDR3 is TGCAGCGTTGAGCAGGGGTGGACTGAAGCTTTCTTT.

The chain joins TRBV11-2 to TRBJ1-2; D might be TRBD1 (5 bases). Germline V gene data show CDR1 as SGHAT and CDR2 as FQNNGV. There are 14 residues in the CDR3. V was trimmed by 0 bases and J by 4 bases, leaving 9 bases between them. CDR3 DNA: TGTGCCAGCAGCTTAGATGGGGCCATCTATGGCTACACCTTC. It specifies CASSLDGAIYGYTF.

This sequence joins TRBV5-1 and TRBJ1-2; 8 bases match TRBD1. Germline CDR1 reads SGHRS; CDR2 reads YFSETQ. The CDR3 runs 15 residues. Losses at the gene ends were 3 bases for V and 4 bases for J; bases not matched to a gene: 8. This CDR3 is CASSSTGAEAYGYTF. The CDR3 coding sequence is TGCGCCAGCAGCTCGACAGGGGCCGAAGCCTATGGCTACACCTTC. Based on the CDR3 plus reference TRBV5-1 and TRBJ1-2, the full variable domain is KAGVTQTPRYLIKTRGQQVTLSCSPISGHRSVSWYQQTPGQGLQFLFEYFSETQRNKGNFPGRFSGRQFSNSRSEMNVSTLELGDSALYLCASSSTGAEAYGYTFGSGTRLTVV.

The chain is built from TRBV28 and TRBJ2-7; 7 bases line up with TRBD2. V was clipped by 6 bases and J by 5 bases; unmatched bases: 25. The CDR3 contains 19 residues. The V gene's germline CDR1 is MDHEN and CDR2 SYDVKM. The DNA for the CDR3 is TGTGCCAGCAGCCCCCGCCCGGGAAGAGGAGCGGGATTTTTCCACGAGCAGTACTTC. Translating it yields CASSPRPGRGAGFFHEQYF.

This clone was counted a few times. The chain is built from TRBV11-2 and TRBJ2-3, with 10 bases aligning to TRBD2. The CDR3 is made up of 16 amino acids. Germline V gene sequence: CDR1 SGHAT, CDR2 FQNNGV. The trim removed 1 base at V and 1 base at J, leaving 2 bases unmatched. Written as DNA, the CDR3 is TGTGCCAGCAGCTTAGTCCTAGCGGGGGGCACAGATACGCAGTATTTT. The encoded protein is CASSLVLAGGTDTQYF.

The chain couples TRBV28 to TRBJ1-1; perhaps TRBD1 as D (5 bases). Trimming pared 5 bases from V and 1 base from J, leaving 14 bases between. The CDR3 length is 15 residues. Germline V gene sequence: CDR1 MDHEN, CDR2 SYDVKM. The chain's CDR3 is CASSPNSDRNTEAFF. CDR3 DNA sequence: TGTGCCAGCAGTCCGAACTCAGACAGGAACACTGAAGCTTTCTTT.

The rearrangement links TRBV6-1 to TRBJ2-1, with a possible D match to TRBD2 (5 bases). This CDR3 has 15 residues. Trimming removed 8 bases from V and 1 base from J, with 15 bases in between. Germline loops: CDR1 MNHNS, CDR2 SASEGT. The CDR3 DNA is TGTGCCAGCTTTACGGAGGCTGGTTCCTACAATGAGCAGTTCTTC. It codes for CASFTEAGSYNEQFF.

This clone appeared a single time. This CDR3 is CASSQVLGPTYEQYF. In DNA form, the CDR3 reads TGCGCCAGCAGCCAAGTGTTGGGTCCCACCTACGAGCAGTACTTC. The chain has TRBV4-1 and TRBJ2-7; D is undetermined. This CDR3 spans 15 amino acids. V lost 1 base, J lost 2 bases, and 12 bases lay in between. Germline V gene data show CDR1 as MGHRA and CDR2 as YSYEKL.

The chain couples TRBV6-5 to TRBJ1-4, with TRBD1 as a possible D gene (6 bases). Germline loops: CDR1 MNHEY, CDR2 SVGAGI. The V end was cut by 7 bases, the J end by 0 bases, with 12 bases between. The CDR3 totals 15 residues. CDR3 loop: CASTKTGATNEKLFF. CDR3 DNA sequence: TGTGCCAGCACCAAGACAGGTGCAACTAATGAAAAACTGTTTTTT.

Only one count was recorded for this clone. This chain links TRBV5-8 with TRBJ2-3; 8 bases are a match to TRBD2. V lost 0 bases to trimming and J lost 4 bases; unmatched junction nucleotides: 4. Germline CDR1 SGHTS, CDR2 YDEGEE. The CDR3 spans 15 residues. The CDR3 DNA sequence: TGTGCCAGCAGCTTGGCCGGGGGGGCCGCAGATACGCAGTATTTT. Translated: CASSLAGGAADTQYF.

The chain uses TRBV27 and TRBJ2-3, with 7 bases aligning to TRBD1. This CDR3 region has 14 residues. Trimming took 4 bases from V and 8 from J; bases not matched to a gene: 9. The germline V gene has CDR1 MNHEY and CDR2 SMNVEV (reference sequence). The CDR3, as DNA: TGTGCCAGCAGTTACGAAGTAGGGGACAGTACGCAGTATTTT. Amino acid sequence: CASSYEVGDSTQYF.

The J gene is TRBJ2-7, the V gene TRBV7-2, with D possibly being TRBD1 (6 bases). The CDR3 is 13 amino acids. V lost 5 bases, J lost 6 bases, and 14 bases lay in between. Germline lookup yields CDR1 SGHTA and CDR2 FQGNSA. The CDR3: CASSNPLGAEQYF. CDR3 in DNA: TGTGCCAGCAGCAACCCCCTGGGGGCCGAGCAGTACTTC.

The CDR3 DNA reads TGTGCCAGCAGTGAACGGGCGGGGGGGCGCACAGATACGCAGTATTTT. It codes for CASSERAGGRTDTQYF. The rearrangement uses TRBV2 and TRBJ2-3; TRBD2 matches at 9 bases. CDR1 is SNHLY and CDR2 is FYNNEI in the germline V gene. The CDR3 contains 16 residues. Germline trimming cut 2 bases from V and 1 base from J; bases unmatched to any gene: 4.

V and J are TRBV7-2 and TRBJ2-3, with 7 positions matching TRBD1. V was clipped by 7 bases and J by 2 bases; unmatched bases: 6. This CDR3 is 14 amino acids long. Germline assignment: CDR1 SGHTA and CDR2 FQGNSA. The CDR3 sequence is CASKRDRYTDTQYF. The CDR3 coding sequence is TGTGCCAGCAAAAGGGACAGATACACAGATACGCAGTATTTT.

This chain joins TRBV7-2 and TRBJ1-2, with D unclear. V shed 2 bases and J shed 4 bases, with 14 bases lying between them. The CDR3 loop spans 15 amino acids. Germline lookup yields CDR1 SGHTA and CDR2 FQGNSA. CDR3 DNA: TGTGCCAGCAGCTTACGTCAGATCCGCAGCTATGGCTACACCTTC. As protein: CASSLRQIRSYGYTF.

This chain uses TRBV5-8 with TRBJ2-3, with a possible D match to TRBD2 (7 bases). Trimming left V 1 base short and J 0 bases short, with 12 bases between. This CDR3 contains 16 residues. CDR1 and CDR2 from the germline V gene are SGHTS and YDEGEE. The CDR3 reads CASSLRGGLSTDTQYF. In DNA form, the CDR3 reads TGTGCCAGCAGCTTGAGGGGGGGCCTCAGCACAGATACGCAGTATTTT. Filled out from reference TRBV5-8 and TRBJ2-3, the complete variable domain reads EAGVTQSPTHLIKTRGQQATLRCSPISGHTSVYWYQQALGLGLQFLLWYDEGEERNRGNFPPRFSGRQFPNYSSELNVNALELEDSALYLCASSLRGGLSTDTQYFGPGTRLTVL.

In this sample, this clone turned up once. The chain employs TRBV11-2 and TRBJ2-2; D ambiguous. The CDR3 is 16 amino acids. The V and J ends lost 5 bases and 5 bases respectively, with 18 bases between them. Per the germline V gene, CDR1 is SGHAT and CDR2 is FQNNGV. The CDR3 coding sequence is TGTGCCAGCAGCCACCGTTCGGCCGTGACGACCGGGGAGCTGTTTTTT. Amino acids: CASSHRSAVTTGELFF. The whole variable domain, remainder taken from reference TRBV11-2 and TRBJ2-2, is EAGVAQSPRYKIIEKRQSVAFWCNPISGHATLYWYQQILGQGPKLLIQFQNNGVVDDSQLPKDRFSAERLKGVDSTLKIQPAKLEDSAVYLCASSHRSAVTTGELFFGEGSRLTVL.

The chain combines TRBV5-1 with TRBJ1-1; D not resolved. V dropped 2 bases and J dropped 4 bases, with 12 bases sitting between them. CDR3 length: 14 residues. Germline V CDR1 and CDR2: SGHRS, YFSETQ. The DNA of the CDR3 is TGCGCCAGCAGCTTCGATAACCCCCTCACTGAAGCTTTCTTT. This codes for CASSFDNPLTEAFF.

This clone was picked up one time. The CDR3 nucleotides read TGTGCCACCAGCAGGACAGGCCCTGGAAACACCATATATTTT. Translating it yields CATSRTGPGNTIYF. The chain combines TRBV15 with TRBJ1-3; a weak D match, TRBD1 (6 bases). CDR1 is LNHNV and CDR2 is YYDKDF in the germline V gene (reference sequence). The CDR3 is made up of 14 amino acids. The germline V and J ends were trimmed by 3 bases and 2 bases, with 8 bases remaining between them.

In DNA, the CDR3 is TGTGCCAGCAGTCCTTCCTCGCGAGCCCTACGAGGGCAGTACTTC. Translating it yields CASSPSSRALRGQYF. The genes are TRBV28 and TRBJ2-7, with no clear D. This CDR3 comprises 15 residues. V was cut by 5 bases and J by 9 bases, with 23 bases left in between. CDR1 is MDHEN, CDR2 SYDVKM, per germline.

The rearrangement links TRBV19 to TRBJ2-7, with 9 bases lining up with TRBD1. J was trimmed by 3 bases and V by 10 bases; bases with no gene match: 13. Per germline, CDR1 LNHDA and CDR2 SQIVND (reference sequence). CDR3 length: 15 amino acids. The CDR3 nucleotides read TGTGCCATCACGGTGGTGGCGGGACAGGGCTACGAGCAGTACTTC. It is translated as CAITVVAGQGYEQYF.